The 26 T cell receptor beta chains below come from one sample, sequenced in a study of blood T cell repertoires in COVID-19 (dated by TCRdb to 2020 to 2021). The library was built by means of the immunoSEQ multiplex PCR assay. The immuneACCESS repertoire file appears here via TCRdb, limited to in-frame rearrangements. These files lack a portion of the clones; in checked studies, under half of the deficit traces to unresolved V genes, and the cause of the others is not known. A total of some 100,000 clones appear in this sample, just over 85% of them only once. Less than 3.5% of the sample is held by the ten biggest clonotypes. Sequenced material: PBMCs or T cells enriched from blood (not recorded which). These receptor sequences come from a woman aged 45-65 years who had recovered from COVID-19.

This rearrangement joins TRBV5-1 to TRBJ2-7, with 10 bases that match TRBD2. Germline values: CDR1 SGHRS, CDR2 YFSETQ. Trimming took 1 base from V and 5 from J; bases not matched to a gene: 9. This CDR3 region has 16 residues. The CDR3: CASSLSGLAGEDEQYF. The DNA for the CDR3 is TGCGCCAGCAGCTTGAGCGGGCTAGCGGGAGAAGACGAGCAGTACTTC. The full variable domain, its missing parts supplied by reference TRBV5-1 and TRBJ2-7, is KAGVTQTPRYLIKTRGQQVTLSCSPISGHRSVSWYQQTPGQGLQFLFEYFSETQRNKGNFPGRFSGRQFSNSRSEMNVSTLELGDSALYLCASSLSGLAGEDEQYFGPGTRLTVT.

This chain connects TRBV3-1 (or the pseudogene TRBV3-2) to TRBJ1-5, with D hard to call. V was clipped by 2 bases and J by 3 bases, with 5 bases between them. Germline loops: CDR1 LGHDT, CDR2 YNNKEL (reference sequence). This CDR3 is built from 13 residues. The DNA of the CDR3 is TGTGCCAGCAGCCAACAACTCAATCAGCCCCAGCATTTT. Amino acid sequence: CASSQQLNQPQHF.

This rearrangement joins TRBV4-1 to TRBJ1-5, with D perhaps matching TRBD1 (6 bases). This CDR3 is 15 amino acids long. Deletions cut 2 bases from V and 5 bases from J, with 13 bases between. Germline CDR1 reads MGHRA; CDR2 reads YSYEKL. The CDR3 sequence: CASSQLQGLDQPQHF. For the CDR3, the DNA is TGCGCCAGCAGCCAATTACAGGGCCTCGATCAGCCCCAGCATTTT.

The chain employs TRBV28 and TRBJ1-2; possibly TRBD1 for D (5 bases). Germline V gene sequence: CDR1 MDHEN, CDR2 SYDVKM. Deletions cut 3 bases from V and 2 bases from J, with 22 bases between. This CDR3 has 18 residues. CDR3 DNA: TGTGCCAGCAGTTTTTCTCGACAGAAACAAAAACTAAACTATGGCTACACCTTC. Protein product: CASSFSRQKQKLNYGYTF.

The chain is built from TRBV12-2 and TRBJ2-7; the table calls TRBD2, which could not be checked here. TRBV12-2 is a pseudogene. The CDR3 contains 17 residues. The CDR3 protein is CASRSNLLAGESYEQYF. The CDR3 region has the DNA TGTGCAAGTCGCTCCAACCTACTAGCGGGAGAATCCTACGAGCAGTACTTC.

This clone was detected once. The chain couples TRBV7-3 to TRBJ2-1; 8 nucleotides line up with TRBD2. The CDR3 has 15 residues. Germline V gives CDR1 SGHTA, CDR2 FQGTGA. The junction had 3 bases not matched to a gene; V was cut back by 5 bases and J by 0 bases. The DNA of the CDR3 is TGTGCCAGCAGCCCGGGGGGGAGCTCCTACAATGAGCAGTTCTTC. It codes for CASSPGGSSYNEQFF. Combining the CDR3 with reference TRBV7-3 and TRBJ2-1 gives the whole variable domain GAGVSQTPSNKVTEKGKYVELRCDPISGHTALYWYRQSLGQGPEFLIYFQGTGAADDSGLPNDRFFAVRPEGSVSTLKIQRTERGDSAVYLCASSPGGSSYNEQFFGPGTRLTVL.

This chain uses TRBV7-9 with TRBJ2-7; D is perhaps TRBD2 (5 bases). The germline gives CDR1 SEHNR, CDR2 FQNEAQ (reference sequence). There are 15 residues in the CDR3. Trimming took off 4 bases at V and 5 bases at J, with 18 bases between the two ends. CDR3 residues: CASSSGGKGWDEQYF. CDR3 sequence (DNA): TGTGCCAGCAGCTCCGGAGGAAAAGGGTGGGACGAGCAGTACTTC.

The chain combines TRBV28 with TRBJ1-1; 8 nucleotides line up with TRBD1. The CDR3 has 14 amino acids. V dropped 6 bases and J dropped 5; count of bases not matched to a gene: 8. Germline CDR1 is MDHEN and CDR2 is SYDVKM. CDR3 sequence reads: CASRSTGGRTEAFF. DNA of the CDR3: TGTGCCAGCAGATCTACAGGGGGACGAACTGAAGCTTTCTTT. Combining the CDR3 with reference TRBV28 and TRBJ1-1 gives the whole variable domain DVKVTQSSRYLVKRTGEKVFLECVQDMDHENMFWYRQDPGLGLRLIYFSYDVKMKEKGDIPEGYSVSREKKERFSLILESASTNQTSMYLCASRSTGGRTEAFFGQGTRLTVV.

In DNA, the CDR3 is TGCGCCAGCAGCTTGGGTGAGGGCCCCTACAATGAGCAGTTCTTC. This translates into CASSLGEGPYNEQFF. V usage is TRBV5-1 and J usage is TRBJ2-1; perhaps TRBD2 as D (5 bases). This CDR3 contains 15 residues. The germline gives CDR1 SGHRS, CDR2 YFSETQ. The germline V and J ends were trimmed by 0 bases and 2 bases, with 9 bases remaining between them.

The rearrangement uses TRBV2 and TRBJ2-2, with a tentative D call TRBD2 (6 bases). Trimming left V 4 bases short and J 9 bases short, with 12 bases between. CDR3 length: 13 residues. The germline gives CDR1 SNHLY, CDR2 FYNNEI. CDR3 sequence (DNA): TGTGCCAGCAGTGGGGACTTCCACCGGGAGCTGTTTTTT. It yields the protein CASSGDFHRELFF.

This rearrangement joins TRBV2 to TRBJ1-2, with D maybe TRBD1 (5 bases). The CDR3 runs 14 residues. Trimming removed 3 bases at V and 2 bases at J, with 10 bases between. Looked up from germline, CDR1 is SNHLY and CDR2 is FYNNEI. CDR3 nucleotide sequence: TGTGCCAGCAGTGAGTTGAAGGGGAACTATGGCTACACCTTC. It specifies CASSELKGNYGYTF.

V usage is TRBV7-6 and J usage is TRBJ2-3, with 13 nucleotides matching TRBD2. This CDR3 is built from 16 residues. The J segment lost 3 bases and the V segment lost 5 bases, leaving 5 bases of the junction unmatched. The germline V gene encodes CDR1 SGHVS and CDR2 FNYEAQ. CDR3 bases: TGTGCCAGCAGCCCGCAACTAGCGGGGGGGACAGATACGCAGTATTTT. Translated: CASSPQLAGGTDTQYF. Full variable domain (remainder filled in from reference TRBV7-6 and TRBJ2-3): GAGVSQSPRYKVTKRGQDVALRCDPISGHVSLYWYRQALGQGPEFLTYFNYEAQQDKSGLPNDRFSAERPEGSISTLTIQRTEQRDSAMYRCASSPQLAGGTDTQYFGPGTRLTVL.

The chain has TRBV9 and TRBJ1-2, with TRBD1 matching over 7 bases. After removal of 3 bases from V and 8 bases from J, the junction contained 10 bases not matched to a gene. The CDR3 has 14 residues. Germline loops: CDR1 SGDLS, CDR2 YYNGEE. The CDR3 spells CASSARQGSGGYTF. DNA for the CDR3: TGTGCCAGCAGCGCCCGACAGGGTTCGGGGGGCTACACCTTC.

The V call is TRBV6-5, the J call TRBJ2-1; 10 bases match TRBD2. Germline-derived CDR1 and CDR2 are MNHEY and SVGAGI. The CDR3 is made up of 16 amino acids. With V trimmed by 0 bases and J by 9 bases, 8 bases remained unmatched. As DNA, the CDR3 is TGTGCCAGCAGTTACTCGAGTCTAGCGGGAGCGGGTGAGCAGTTCTTC. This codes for CASSYSSLAGAGEQFF.

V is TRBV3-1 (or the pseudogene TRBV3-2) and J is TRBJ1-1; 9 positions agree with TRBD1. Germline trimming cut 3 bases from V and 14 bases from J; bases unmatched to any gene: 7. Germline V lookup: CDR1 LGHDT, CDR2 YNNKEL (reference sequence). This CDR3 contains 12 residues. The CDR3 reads CASSQGDRAYFF. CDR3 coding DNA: TGTGCCAGCAGCCAGGGGGACAGGGCCTACTTCTTT.

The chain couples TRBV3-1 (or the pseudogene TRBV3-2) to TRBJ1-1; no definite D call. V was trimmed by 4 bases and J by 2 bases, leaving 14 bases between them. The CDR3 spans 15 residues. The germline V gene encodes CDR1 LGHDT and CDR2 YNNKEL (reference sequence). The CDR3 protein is CASSPGPAVNTEAFF. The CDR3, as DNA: TGTGCCAGCAGCCCAGGCCCCGCCGTTAACACTGAAGCTTTCTTT.

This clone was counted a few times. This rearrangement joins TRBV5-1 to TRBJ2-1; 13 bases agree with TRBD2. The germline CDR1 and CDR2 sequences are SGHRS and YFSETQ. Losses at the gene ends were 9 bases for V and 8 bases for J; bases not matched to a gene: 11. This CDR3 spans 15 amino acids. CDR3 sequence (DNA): TGCGCCACCTCGACTAGCGGGGGGCCTCTCGATGAGCAGTTCTTC. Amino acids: CATSTSGGPLDEQFF.

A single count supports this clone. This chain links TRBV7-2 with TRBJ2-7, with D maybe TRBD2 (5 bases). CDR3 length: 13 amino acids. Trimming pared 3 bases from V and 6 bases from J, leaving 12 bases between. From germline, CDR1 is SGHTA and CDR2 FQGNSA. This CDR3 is CASSFAYTSEQYF. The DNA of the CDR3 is TGTGCCAGCAGCTTCGCCTATACTAGCGAGCAGTACTTC.

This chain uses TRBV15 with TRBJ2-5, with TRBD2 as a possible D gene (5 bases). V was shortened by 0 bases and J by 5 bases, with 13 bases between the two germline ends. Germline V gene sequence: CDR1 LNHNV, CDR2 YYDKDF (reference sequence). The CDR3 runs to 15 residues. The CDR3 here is CATSREGLGTETQYF. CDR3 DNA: TGTGCCACCAGCAGAGAAGGACTGGGCACGGAGACCCAGTACTTC.

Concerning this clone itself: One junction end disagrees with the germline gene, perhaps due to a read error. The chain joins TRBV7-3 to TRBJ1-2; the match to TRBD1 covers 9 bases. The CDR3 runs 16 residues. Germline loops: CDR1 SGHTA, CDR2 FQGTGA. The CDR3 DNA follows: TGTGCCAGCAGCCTAACAGGGGGCGCAGGGTTCTATGGCTACACCTTC. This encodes CASSLTGGAGFYGYTF. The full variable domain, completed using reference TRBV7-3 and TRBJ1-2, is GAGVSQTPSNKVTEKGKYVELRCDPISGHTALYWYRQSLGQGPEFLIYFQGTGAADDSGLPNDRFFAVRPEGSVSTLKIQRTERGDSAVYLCASSLTGGAGFYGYTFGSGTRLTVV.

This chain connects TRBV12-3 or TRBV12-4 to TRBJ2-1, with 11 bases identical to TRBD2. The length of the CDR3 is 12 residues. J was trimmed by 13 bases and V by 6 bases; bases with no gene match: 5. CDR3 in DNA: TGTGCCAGCAGCTATAGCGGGAGGGCCCAGTTCTTC. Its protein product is CASSYSGRAQFF.

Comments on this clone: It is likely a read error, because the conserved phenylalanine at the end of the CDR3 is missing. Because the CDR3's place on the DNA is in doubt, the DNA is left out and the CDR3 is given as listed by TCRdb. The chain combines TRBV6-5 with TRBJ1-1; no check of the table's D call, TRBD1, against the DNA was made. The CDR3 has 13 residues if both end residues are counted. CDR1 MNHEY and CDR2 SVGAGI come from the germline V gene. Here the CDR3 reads CASSLTGDPAALP.

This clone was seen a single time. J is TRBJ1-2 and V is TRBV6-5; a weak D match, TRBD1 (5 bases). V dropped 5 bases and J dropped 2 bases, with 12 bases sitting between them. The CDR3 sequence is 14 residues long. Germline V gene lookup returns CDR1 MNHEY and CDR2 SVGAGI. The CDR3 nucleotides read TGTGCCAGCAGTACGCGGGGGAACAACTATGGCTACACCTTC. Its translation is CASSTRGNNYGYTF.

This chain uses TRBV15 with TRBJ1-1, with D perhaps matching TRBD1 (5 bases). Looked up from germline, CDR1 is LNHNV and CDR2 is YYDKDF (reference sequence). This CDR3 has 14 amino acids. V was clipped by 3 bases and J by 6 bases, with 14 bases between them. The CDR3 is CATSRSQGSAEAFF. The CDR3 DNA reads TGTGCCACCAGCAGGTCCCAGGGTTCCGCTGAAGCTTTCTTT.

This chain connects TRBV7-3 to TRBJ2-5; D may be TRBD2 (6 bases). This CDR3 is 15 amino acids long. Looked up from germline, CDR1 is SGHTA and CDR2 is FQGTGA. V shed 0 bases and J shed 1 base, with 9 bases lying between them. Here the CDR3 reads CASSLTGLIQETQYF. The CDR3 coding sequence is TGTGCCAGCAGCTTAACGGGACTCATCCAAGAGACCCAGTACTTC. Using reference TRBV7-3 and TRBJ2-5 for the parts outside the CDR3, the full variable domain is GAGVSQTPSNKVTEKGKYVELRCDPISGHTALYWYRQSLGQGPEFLIYFQGTGAADDSGLPNDRFFAVRPEGSVSTLKIQRTERGDSAVYLCASSLTGLIQETQYFGPGTRLLVL.

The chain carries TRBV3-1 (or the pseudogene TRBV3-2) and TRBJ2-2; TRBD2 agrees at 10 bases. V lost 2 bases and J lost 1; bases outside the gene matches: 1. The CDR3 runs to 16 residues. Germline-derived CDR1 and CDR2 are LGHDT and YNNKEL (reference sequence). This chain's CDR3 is CASSQRLAGNTGELFF. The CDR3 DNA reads TGTGCCAGCAGCCAACGACTAGCGGGGAACACCGGGGAGCTGTTTTTT.